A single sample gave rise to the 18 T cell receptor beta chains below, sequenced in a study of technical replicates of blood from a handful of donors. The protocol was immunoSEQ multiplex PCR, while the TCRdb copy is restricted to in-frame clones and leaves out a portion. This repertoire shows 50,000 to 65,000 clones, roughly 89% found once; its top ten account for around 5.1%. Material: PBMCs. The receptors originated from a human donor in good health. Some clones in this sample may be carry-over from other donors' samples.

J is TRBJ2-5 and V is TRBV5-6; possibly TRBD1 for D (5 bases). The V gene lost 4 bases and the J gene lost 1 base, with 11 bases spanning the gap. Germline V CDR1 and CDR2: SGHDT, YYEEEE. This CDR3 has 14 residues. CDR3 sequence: CASSLRDVQETQYF. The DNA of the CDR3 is TGTGCCAGCAGCCTCAGGGATGTCCAAGAGACCCAGTACTTC. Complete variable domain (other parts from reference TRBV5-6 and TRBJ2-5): DAGVTQSPTHLIKTRGQQVTLRCSPKSGHDTVSWYQQALGQGPQFIFQYYEEEERQRGNFPDRFSGHQFPNYSSELNVNALLLGDSALYLCASSLRDVQETQYFGPGTRLLVL.

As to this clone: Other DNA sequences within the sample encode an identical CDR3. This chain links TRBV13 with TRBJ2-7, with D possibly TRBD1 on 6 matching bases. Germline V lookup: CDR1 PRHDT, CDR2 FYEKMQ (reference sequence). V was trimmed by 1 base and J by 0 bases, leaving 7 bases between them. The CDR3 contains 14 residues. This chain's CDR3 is CASSLEQGSYEQYF. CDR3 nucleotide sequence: TGTGCCAGCAGCTTAGAACAGGGCTCCTACGAGCAGTACTTC.

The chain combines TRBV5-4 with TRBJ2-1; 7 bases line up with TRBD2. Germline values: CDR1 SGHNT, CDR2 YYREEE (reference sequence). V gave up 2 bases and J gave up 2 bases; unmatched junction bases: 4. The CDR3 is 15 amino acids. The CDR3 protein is CASSFWLAAYNEQFF. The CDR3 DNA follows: TGTGCCAGCAGCTTTTGGCTAGCGGCCTACAATGAGCAGTTCTTC.

The CDR3 loop is CASSIPGPIPGGRDQPQHF. In DNA form, the CDR3 reads TGTGCCAGCAGCATCCCTGGGCCGATTCCTGGGGGGAGAGATCAGCCCCAGCATTTT. The chain has TRBV21-1 and TRBJ1-5. TRBV21-1 is reported as a pseudogene. There are 19 residues in the CDR3.

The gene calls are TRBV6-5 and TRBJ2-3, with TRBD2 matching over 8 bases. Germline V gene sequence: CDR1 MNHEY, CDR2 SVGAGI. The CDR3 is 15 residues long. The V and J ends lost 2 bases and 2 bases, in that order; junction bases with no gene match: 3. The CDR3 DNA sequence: TGTGCCAGCAGTTACACGGGGGGGGACACAGATACGCAGTATTTT. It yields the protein CASSYTGGDTDTQYF.

Here the CDR3 reads CASSSPGLAGGPYEQYF. The CDR3 region has the DNA TGTGCCAGCAGCTCACCGGGACTAGCGGGGGGGCCCTACGAGCAGTACTTC. This sequence joins TRBV7-6 and TRBJ2-7, with 16 bases identical to TRBD2. V shed 4 bases, J shed 2 bases, and the junction held 5 bases outside the gene matches. Germline V lookup: CDR1 SGHVS, CDR2 FNYEAQ. CDR3 length equals 17 residues.

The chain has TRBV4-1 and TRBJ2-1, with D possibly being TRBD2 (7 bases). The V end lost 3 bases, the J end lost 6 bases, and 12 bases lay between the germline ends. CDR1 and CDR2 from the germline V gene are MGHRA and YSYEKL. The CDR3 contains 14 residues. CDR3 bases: TGCGCCAGCAGCCACATAGGGGGGGTCAATGAGCAGTTCTTC. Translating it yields CASSHIGGVNEQFF.

CDR3 region: CASGLVRGIAKNIQYF. The CDR3 DNA reads TGTGCTAGTGGTTTGGTCCGGGGGATAGCCAAAAACATTCAGTACTTC. The V and J genes are TRBV12-5 and TRBJ2-4, with TRBD2 as a possible D gene (6 bases). Germline lookup yields CDR1 LGHNT and CDR2 FRNRAP. The V and J ends lost 0 bases and 0 bases respectively, with 9 bases between them. CDR3 length equals 16 residues.

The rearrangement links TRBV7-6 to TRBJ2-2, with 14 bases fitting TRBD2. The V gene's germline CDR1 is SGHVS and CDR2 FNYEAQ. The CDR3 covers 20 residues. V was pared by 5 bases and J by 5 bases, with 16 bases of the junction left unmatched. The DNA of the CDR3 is TGTGCCAGCAGCCCATCCCCAGCCCGACTAGCGGGGGGGCGTACCGGGGAGCTGTTTTTT. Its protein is CASSPSPARLAGGRTGELFF. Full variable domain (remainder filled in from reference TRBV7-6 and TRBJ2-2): GAGVSQSPRYKVTKRGQDVALRCDPISGHVSLYWYRQALGQGPEFLTYFNYEAQQDKSGLPNDRFSAERPEGSISTLTIQRTEQRDSAMYRCASSPSPARLAGGRTGELFFGEGSRLTVL.

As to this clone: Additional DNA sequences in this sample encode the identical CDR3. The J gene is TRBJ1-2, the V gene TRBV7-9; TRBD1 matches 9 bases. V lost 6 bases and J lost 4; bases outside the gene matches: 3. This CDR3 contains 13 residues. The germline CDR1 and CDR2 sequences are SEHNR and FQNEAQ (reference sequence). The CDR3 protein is CASSSGQGYGYTF. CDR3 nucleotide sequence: TGTGCCAGCAGTTCGGGACAGGGCTATGGCTACACCTTC.

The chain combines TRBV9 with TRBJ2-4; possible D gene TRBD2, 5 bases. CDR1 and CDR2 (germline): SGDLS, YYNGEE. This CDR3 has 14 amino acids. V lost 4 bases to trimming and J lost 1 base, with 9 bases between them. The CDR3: CASSPGSAKNIQYF. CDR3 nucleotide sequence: TGTGCCAGCAGCCCGGGATCTGCCAAAAACATTCAGTACTTC.

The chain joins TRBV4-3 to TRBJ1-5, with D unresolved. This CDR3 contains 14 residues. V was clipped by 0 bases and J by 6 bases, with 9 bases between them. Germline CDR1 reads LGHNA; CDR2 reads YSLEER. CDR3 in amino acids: CASSQELSGQPQHF. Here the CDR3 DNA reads TGCGCCAGCAGCCAAGAGTTATCCGGTCAGCCCCAGCATTTT.

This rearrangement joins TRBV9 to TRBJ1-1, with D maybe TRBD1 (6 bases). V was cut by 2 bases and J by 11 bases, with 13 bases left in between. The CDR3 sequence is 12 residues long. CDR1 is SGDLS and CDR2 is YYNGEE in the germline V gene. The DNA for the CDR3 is TGTGCCAGCAGCGTCGGGGGGCCGGAGGCTTTCTTT. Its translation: CASSVGGPEAFF.

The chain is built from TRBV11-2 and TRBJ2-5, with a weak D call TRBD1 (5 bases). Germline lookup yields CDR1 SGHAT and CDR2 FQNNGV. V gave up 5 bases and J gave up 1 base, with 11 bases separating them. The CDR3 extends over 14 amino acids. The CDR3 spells CASSHRQFQETQYF. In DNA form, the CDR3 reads TGTGCCAGCAGCCATCGACAGTTCCAAGAGACCCAGTACTTC.

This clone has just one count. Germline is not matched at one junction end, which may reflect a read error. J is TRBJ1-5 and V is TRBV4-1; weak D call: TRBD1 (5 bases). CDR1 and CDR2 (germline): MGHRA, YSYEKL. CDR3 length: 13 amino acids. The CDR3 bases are TGCGCCGGCAGCCAAGATCGGGGACTGCCCCAGCATTTT. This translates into CAGSQDRGLPQHF.

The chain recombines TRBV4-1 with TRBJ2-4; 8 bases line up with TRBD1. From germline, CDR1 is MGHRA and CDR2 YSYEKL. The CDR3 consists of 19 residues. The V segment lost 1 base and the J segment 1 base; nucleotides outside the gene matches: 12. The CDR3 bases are TGCGCCAGCAGCCAAGCTGTAGCAGGGGGCTTGGTGGCCAAAAACATTCAGTACTTC. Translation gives CASSQAVAGGLVAKNIQYF.

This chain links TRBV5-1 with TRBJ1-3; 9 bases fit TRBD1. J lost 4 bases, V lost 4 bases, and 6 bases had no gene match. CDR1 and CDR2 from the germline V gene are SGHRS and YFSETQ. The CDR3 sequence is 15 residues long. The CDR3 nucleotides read TGCGCCAGCAGCACCGAGGGACAGGGAGGAAACACCATATATTTT. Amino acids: CASSTEGQGGNTIYF. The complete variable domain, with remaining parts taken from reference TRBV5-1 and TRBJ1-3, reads KAGVTQTPRYLIKTRGQQVTLSCSPISGHRSVSWYQQTPGQGLQFLFEYFSETQRNKGNFPGRFSGRQFSNSRSEMNVSTLELGDSALYLCASSTEGQGGNTIYFGEGSWLTVV.

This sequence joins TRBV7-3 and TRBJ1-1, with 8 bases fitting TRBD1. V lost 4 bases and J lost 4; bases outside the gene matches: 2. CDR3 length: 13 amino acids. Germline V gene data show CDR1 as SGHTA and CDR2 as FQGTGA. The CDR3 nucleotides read TGTGCCAGCAGCTCGGACAGGGCCACTGAAGCTTTCTTT. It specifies CASSSDRATEAFF.